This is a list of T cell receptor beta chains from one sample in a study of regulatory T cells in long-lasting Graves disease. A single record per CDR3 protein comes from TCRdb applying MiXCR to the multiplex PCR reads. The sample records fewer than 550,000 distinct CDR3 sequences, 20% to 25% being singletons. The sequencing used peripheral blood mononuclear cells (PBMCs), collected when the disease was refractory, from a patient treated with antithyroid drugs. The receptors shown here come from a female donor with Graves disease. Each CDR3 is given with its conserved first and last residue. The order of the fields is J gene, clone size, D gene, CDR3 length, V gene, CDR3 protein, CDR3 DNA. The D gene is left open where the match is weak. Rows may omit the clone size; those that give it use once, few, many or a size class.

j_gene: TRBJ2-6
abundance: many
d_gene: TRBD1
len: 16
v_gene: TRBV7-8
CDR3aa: CASSPGQGAGANVLTF
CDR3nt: TGTGCCAGCAGCCCGGGACAGGGGGCTGGGGCCAACGTCCTGACTTTC

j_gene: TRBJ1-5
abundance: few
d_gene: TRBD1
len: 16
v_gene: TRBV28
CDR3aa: CASSRDSLDSNQPQHF
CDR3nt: TGTGCCAGCTCCCGGGACAGCCTGGATAGCAATCAGCCCCAGCATTTT

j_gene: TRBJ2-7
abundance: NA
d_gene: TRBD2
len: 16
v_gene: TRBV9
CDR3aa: CASSEGTGTSGVEQYF
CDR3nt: TGTGCCAGCAGCGAGGGTACCGGGACTAGCGGGGTTGAGCAGTACTTC

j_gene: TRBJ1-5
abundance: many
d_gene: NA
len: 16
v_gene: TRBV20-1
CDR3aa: CSARPPVGYSNQPQHF
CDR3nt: TGCAGTGCTAGACCCCCGGTGGGTTATAGCAATCAGCCCCAGCATTTT

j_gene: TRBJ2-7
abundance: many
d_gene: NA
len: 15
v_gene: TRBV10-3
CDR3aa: CAISESGPQDHEQYF
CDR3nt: TGTGCCATCAGTGAGTCGGGGCCACAAGACCACGAGCAGTACTTC

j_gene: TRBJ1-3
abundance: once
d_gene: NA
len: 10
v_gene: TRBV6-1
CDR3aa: CASGRNTIYF
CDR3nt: TGTGCCAGCGGAAGAAACACCATATATTTT

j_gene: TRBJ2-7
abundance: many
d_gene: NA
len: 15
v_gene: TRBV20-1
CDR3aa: CSGRFTSPLKKEQYF
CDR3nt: TGCAGTGGCCGCTTCACCTCTCCCCTCAAGAAAGAGCAGTACTTC

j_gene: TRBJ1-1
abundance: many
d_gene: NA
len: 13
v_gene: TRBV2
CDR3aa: CASSGHPNTEAFF
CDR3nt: TGTGCCAGCAGCGGACACCCGAACACTGAAGCTTTCTTT

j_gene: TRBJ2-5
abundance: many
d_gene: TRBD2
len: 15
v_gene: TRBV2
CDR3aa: CASSASGGPGETQYF
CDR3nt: TGTGCCAGCAGTGCCAGCGGGGGGCCGGGAGAGACCCAGTACTTC

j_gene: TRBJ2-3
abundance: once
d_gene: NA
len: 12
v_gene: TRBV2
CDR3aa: CASRRDSDTQYF
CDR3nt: TGTGCCAGCAGAAGAGACAGTGATACGCAGTATTTT

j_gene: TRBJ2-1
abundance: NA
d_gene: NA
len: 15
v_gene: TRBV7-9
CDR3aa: CASSLAGSPYNEQFF
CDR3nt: TGTGCCAGCAGCTTGGCAGGGAGCCCCTACAATGAGCAGTTCTTC

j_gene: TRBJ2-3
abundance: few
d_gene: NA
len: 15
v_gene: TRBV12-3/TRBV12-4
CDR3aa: CASSLPGETRNTQYF
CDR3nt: TGTGCCAGCAGTTTACCAGGGGAGACCCGAAATACGCAGTATTTT

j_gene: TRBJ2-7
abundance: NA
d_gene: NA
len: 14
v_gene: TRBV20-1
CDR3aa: CSARSQRGLYEQYF
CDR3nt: TGCAGTGCTAGATCTCAGAGGGGCCTATACGAGCAGTACTTC

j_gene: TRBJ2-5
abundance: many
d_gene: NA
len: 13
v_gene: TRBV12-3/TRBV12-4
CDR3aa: CASSLGGTETQYF
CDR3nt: TGTGCCAGCAGTTTAGGAGGGACGGAGACCCAGTACTTC

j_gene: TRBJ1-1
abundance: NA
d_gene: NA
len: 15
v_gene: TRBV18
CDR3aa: CASSSRPSGDTEAFF
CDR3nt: TGTGCCAGCTCATCTCGACCTTCAGGGGACACTGAAGCTTTCTTT

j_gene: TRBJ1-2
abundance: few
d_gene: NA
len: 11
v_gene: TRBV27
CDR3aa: CASSGIYGYTF
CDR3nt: TGTGCCAGCAGCGGTATCTATGGCTACACCTTC

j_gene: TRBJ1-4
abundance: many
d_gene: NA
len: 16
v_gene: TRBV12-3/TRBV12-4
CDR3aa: CASSSGAKRLNEKLFF
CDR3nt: TGTGCCAGCAGTTCTGGGGCGAAACGGTTGAATGAAAAACTGTTTTTT

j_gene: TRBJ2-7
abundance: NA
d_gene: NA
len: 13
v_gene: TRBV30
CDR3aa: CAWSALGFNEQYF
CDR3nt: TGTGCCTGGAGTGCCCTCGGCTTCAACGAGCAGTACTTC

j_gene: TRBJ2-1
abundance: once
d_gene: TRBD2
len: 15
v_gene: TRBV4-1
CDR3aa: CASRTGLAGANEQFF
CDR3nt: TGCGCCAGCAGAACGGGACTAGCGGGTGCCAATGAGCAGTTCTTC

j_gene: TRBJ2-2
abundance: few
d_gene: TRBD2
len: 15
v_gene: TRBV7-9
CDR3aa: CASSVLAGVTGELFF
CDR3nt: TGTGCCAGCAGCGTGCTAGCGGGAGTCACCGGGGAGCTGTTTTTT

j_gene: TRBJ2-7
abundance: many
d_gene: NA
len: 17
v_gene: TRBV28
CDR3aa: CASSLRGSVRPIWEQYF
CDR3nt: TGTGCCAGCAGTTTACGCGGTAGTGTCAGGCCCATCTGGGAGCAGTACTTC

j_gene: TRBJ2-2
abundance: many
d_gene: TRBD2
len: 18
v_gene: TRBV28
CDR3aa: CASNSMGGLVLITGELFF
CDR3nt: TGTGCCAGTAATTCGATGGGTGGACTAGTGCTTATCACCGGGGAGCTGTTTTTT

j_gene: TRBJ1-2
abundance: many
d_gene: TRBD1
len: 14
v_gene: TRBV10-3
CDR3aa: CAISDGTGGYGYTF
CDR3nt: TGTGCCATCAGTGACGGGACAGGGGGCTATGGCTACACCTTC

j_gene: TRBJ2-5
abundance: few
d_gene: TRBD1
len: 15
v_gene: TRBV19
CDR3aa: CASSSLTGAEETQYF
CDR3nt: TGTGCCAGTAGTTCCTTGACAGGGGCTGAGGAGACCCAGTACTTC

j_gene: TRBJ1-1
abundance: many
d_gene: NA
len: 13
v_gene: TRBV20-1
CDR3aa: CSARGLQSSEAFF
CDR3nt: TGCAGTGCTAGAGGCCTTCAGAGCTCTGAAGCTTTCTTT

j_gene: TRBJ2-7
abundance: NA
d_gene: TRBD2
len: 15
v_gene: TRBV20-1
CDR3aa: CSAGDSGSISYEQYF
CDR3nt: TGCAGTGCGGGTGATAGCGGGAGTATCTCCTACGAGCAGTACTTC

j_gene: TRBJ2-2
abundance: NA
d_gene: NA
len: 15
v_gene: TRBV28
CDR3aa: CASSLFQGNTGELFF
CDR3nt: TGTGCCAGCAGTTTATTCCAGGGTAACACCGGGGAGCTGTTTTTT

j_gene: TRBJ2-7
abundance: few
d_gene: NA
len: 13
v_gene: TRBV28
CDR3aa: CASTSWAGEEQYF
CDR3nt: TGTGCCAGCACCTCTTGGGCCGGGGAAGAGCAGTACTTC

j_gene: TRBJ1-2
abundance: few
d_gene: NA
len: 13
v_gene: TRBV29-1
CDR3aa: CSVSPRQADGYTF
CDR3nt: TGCAGCGTTTCTCCCAGACAGGCCGATGGCTACACCTTC

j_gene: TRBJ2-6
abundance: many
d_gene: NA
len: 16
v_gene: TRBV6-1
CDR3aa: CASSPPYRVGANVLTF
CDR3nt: TGTGCCAGCAGCCCCCCCTATAGGGTTGGGGCCAACGTCCTGACTTTC

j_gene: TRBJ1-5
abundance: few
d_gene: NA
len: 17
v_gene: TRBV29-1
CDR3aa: CSVLVPGGGRGNQPQHF
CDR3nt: TGCAGCGTCCTGGTCCCGGGGGGGGGCCGCGGCAATCAGCCCCAGCATTTT

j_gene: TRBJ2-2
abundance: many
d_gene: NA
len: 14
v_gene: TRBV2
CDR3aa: CASSDQGDTGELFF
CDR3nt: TGTGCCAGCAGTGATCAGGGTGACACCGGGGAGCTGTTTTTT

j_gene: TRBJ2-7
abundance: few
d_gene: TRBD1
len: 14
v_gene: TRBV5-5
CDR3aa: CASSLGTGAGEQYF
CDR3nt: TGTGCCAGCAGCTTAGGGACAGGGGCTGGCGAGCAGTACTTC